These 9 T cell receptor beta chains originate from one sample sequenced in a study of blood T cell repertoires in COVID-19. TCRdb's table, derived via immunoSEQ multiplex PCR, lists solely in-frame clones and lacks some. The sample lists roughly 250,000 clones; 80% to 90% were seen once. Material: PBMCs or T cells enriched from blood (not recorded which). The receptors were gathered from a woman between 50 and 59 years old who had recovered from COVID-19.

The chain combines TRBV4-1 with TRBJ1-4; D unresolved. The CDR3 runs 15 residues. Germline CDR1 and CDR2: MGHRA and YSYEKL. V lost 0 bases and J lost 8, with 13 bases in between. The CDR3 region has the DNA TGCGCCAGCAGCCAAGATGGGCCCCCGGGGGAAAAACTGTTTTTT. Its translation: CASSQDGPPGEKLFF.

The chain combines TRBV19 with TRBJ2-7; D is ambiguous. Trimming pared 5 bases from V and 2 bases from J, leaving 16 bases between. The CDR3 spans 15 residues. Germline V CDR1 and CDR2: LNHDA, SQIVND (reference sequence). CDR3 DNA: TGTGCCAGTAGTTTTCTCTCCGGTGGGCCCTACGAGCAGTACTTC. This codes for CASSFLSGGPYEQYF.

This clone was counted between two and nine times. The gene calls are TRBV9 and TRBJ1-4; unclear D gene. The CDR3 has 16 residues. With 0 bases removed from V and 0 bases from J, the gap between germline ends came to 9 bases. The germline gives CDR1 SGDLS, CDR2 YYNGEE. The DNA for the CDR3 is TGTGCCAGCAGCGTAGCACCGACTTCAACTAATGAAAAACTGTTTTTT. This gives the protein CASSVAPTSTNEKLFF.

As to this clone: This may stem from a read error, because a much larger clone lies one nucleotide away. Within the sample, other DNA sequences also encode this same CDR3. The chain has TRBV28 and TRBJ1-1; 7 bases fit TRBD1. V lost 2 bases to trimming and J lost 1 base; unmatched junction nucleotides: 1. The CDR3 runs to 14 residues. Germline V lookup: CDR1 MDHEN, CDR2 SYDVKM. The CDR3: CASSLQGGNTEAFF. The CDR3, as DNA: TGTGCCAGCAGTTTACAGGGGGGGAACACTGAAGCTTTCTTT.

This clone was seen only once. The CDR3 region has the DNA TGTGCCAGCAGCCAAGCCCGAGCCCAGGGCAATCAGCCCCAGCATTTT. It translates to CASSQARAQGNQPQHF. The gene calls are TRBV4-2 and TRBJ1-5; no firm D call. Trimming stripped 1 base from V and 2 bases from J, with 12 bases between. The CDR3 contains 16 residues. Per the germline V gene, CDR1 is LGHNA and CDR2 is YNFKEQ.

This sequence joins TRBV19 and TRBJ1-1; D call uncertain. V lost 3 bases, J lost 2 bases, and 13 bases lay in between. Germline V lookup: CDR1 LNHDA, CDR2 SQIVND (reference sequence). CDR3 length equals 15 residues. DNA of the CDR3: TGTGCCAGTAGTATTCAGGCCGCTTTAAACACTGAAGCTTTCTTT. It translates to CASSIQAALNTEAFF.

This clone appeared once. The CDR3 loop reads CASSSIGTGARPNTGELFF. In nucleotides, the CDR3 is TGTGCCAGTAGTTCCATCGGGACAGGGGCGCGTCCGAACACCGGGGAGCTGTTTTTT. The chain combines TRBV19 with TRBJ2-2, with TRBD1 matching over 10 bases. The CDR3 consists of 19 residues. Germline V CDR1 and CDR2: LNHDA, SQIVND (reference sequence). The trim removed 5 bases at V and 0 bases at J, leaving 12 bases unmatched.

This clone was observed a single time. J is TRBJ2-7 and V is TRBV12-3 or TRBV12-4, with D possibly matching TRBD2 (6 bases). The CDR3 length is 13 residues. V gave up 8 bases and J gave up 6 bases, with 17 bases separating them. CDR3 residues: CASRRRDPGEQYF. The CDR3, as DNA: TGTGCCAGCCGAAGGAGGGATCCAGGCGAGCAGTACTTC.

The chain employs TRBV15 and TRBJ2-2, with TRBD1 matching 7 bases. J was trimmed by 3 bases and V by 0 bases; bases with no gene match: 1. The CDR3 has 15 residues. The germline gives CDR1 LNHNV, CDR2 YYDKDF (reference sequence). CDR3 sequence (DNA): TGTGCCACCAGCAGAGAACAGGGGCACACCGGGGAGCTGTTTTTT. It is translated as CATSREQGHTGELFF.